This TCR beta chain was recorded in a study of glioma-infiltrating T cells after dendritic cell vaccination. Sample time point: after dendritic cell vaccination, including at tumor progression/relapse. Selection required adequate fresh-frozen tumor tissue plus more than two years' survival data. TCRB CDR3 was amplified from 2 ug genomic DNA or less. The PCR used 60 V beta and 13 J beta primers. Some clones are missing from TCRdb's copy, which holds only in-frame ones; the method was immunoSEQ multiplex PCR. Of approximately 85,000 clones listed, 85% are singletons. The CDR3 has 14 residues. Germline V gene lookup returns CDR1 MNHNS and CDR2 SASEGT. V was pared by 0 bases and J by 4 bases, with 9 bases between.

The specimen was blood, collected after dendritic cell vaccination. The receptor comes from a human donor with glioblastoma. The V gene is TRBV6-1, the J gene TRBJ1-2; tentative D call: TRBD1 (5 bases). This chain's CDR3 is CASSEAGGAYGYTF. In nucleotides, the CDR3 is TGTGCCAGCAGTGAAGCGGGCGGGGCCTATGGCTACACCTTC.